The sequence of this T cell receptor (beta chain) was determined in a study of high-grade serous ovarian cancer treatment subgroups. Looking at the study overall: On average, approximately 14,000 reads and thousands of unique TCR beta rearrangements were obtained per sample. Findings and limits, study-wide: Only CDR3 was analyzed; CDR1 and CDR2 were not. Repertoire similarity ranged roughly 0.1 to 0.79 between tumors of one patient. Spatial context was lost because tumors were sequenced in bulk.

Germline lookup yields CDR1 SGHTA and CDR2 FQGNSA. Trimming cost V 1 base and J 2 bases; bases outside gene matches: 5. This CDR3 is built from 16 residues. This clone was seen a single time. Its target is unknown. The tumor samples were collected prior to definitive surgery or chemotherapy. Assay: immunoSEQ multiplex PCR; the TCRdb copy retains only in-frame clones and omits some. The table shows thousands of clones, with 65% to 80% occurring only once. This receptor was obtained from a human donor with high-grade serous ovarian cancer. The chain links TRBV7-2 to TRBJ2-3; 8 bases agree with TRBD2. The sequenced material came from tumor tissue. CDR3 coding DNA: TGTGCCAGCAGCTTAGGGACTAGCAGGAACACAGATACGCAGTATTTT. Translating gives CASSLGTSRNTDTQYF.